Shown below are 10 T cell receptor beta chains from a single sample sequenced in a study of early T cells in non-severe SARS-CoV-2 infection. TCRdb itself ran the 5' RACE reads through MiXCR, one entry per CDR3 protein. The sample lists roughly 80,000 distinct CDR3 sequences, about 16% occurring once. Sequencing was performed on whole blood. The receptor set was obtained from an adult who was a healthcare worker with PCR-confirmed SARS-CoV-2 infection or an uninfected control (not recorded which).

In this sample, this clonotype turned up a few times. This chain uses TRBV6-5 with TRBJ2-1; TRBD2 matches at 12 bases. CDR1 is MNHEY, CDR2 SVGAGI, per germline. V lost 0 bases and J lost 5; bases outside the gene matches: 5. There are 17 residues in the CDR3. CDR3 in DNA: TGTGCCAGCAGTTACTCCTTCGGACTAGCGGGAAACAATGAGCAGTTCTTC. Translated, it gives CASSYSFGLAGNNEQFF.

The chain recombines TRBV20-1 with TRBJ2-7; maybe TRBD1 (5 bases). V lost 6 bases and J lost 3, with 9 bases in between. Germline V gene data show CDR1 as DFQATT and CDR2 as SNEGSKA (reference sequence). The CDR3 consists of 11 residues. CDR3 residues: CSALTDYEQYF. The CDR3 coding sequence is TGCAGTGCCCTGACAGACTACGAGCAGTACTTC.

DNA of the CDR3: TGCGCCAGCAGCCCGGAATCTGGGCACCTCACTGAAGCTTTCTTT. It is translated as CASSPESGHLTEAFF. This chain uses TRBV5-1 with TRBJ1-1; D is unclear. Looked up from germline, CDR1 is SGHRS and CDR2 is YFSETQ. The CDR3 has 15 residues. The V and J ends lost 4 bases and 4 bases respectively, with 17 bases between them.

This clonotype was observed a single time. V is TRBV27 and J is TRBJ1-5; D ambiguous. This CDR3 region has 15 residues. Trimming removed 3 bases at V and 0 bases at J, with 9 bases between. CDR1 and CDR2 from the germline V gene are MNHEY and SMNVEV (reference sequence). The CDR3 sequence is CASSFRFLSNQPQHF. As DNA, the CDR3 is TGTGCCAGCAGTTTTAGGTTTCTTAGCAATCAGCCCCAGCATTTT.

This clonotype came up a few times. The chain couples TRBV9 to TRBJ2-7; 8 nucleotides line up with TRBD2. The germline gives CDR1 SGDLS, CDR2 YYNGEE. The CDR3 extends over 17 amino acids. V trimming: 1 base; J trimming: 2 bases; junction bases outside the gene matches: 11. The CDR3 coding sequence is TGTGCCAGCAGCGTAACCCCCAGCGGGAGTAATACCTACGAGCAGTACTTC. Its protein is CASSVTPSGSNTYEQYF.

This clonotype was seen at least ten times. The chain employs TRBV20-1 and TRBJ2-7; a weak D match, TRBD2 (6 bases). With 1 base removed from V and 2 bases from J, the gap between germline ends came to 9 bases. Germline CDR1 is DFQATT and CDR2 is SNEGSKA (reference sequence). This CDR3 contains 13 residues. The CDR3 spells CSARAGAPYEQYF. For the CDR3, the DNA is TGCAGTGCTAGAGCGGGAGCGCCCTACGAGCAGTACTTC.

This clonotype has at least ten counts. The chain links TRBV7-6 to TRBJ1-1; D remains unclear. V was trimmed by 1 base and J by 1 base, leaving 4 bases between them. The length of the CDR3 is 13 residues. Looked up from germline, CDR1 is SGHVS and CDR2 is FNYEAQ. Here the CDR3 DNA reads TGTGCCAGCAGCTTAGGGGCGAACACTGAAGCTTTCTTT. Translating gives CASSLGANTEAFF.

The chain links TRBV30 to TRBJ1-2, with a tentative D call TRBD1 (5 bases). CDR3 length: 14 amino acids. Germline loops: CDR1 GTSNPN, CDR2 SVGIG (reference sequence). V dropped 1 base and J dropped 7 bases, with 16 bases sitting between them. Here the CDR3 reads CAWSAGTDLSGYTF. The DNA for the CDR3 is TGTGCCTGGAGTGCCGGGACGGACTTAAGTGGCTACACCTTC. Together with reference TRBV30 and TRBJ1-2, the CDR3 gives the full variable domain: SQTIHQWPATLVQPVGSPLSLECTVEGTSNPNLYWYRQAAGRGLQLLFYSVGIGQISSEVPQNLSASRPQDRQFILSSKKLLLSDSGFYLCAWSAGTDLSGYTFGSGTRLTVV.

The chain recombines TRBV20-1 with TRBJ2-3, with D perhaps matching TRBD1 or TRBD2 (5 bases each). Germline CDR1 and CDR2: DFQATT and SNEGSKA (reference sequence). Trimming shortened V by 2 bases and J by 1 base, and 10 bases separated the two germline ends. The CDR3 is 14 amino acids. The DNA of the CDR3 is TGCAGTGCTAGACGGGACGGAGGCACAGATACGCAGTATTTT. Translated: CSARRDGGTDTQYF.

In this sample, this clonotype turned up a few times. The chain has TRBV6-1 and TRBJ2-1; D is unresolved. V gave up 5 bases and J gave up 4 bases, with 9 bases separating them. Germline assignment: CDR1 MNHNS and CDR2 SASEGT. The CDR3 spans 13 residues. CDR3 sequence: CASSSLIYNEQFF. The CDR3 DNA sequence: TGTGCCAGCAGTTCCCTGATTTACAATGAGCAGTTCTTC.